The present T cell receptor (beta chain) was sequenced within a study of blood T cell repertoires in COVID-19. Turning to the study itself: Both acute and convalescent COVID-19 samples were obtained from the United States, Italy and Spain.

This clone is medium-sized (0.01 to 0.1%) by share. TCRdb's copy holds only in-frame clones and misses some; the assay was immunoSEQ multiplex PCR. This table has some 100,000 clones, 86% appearing once. CDR3 size: 15 residues. The germline gives CDR1 MGHDK, CDR2 SYGVNS. The V end lost 5 bases, the J end lost 4 bases, and 17 bases lay between the germline ends. J is TRBJ1-1 and V is TRBV25-1, with D maybe TRBD1 (5 bases). Input material: peripheral blood. This TCR was sampled from a man between 50 and 59 years old with acute or convalescent COVID-19. CDR3 in DNA: TGTGCCAGCAGTCCCCAGGGAGGGAGGGGCACTGAAGCTTTCTTT. Amino acids: CASSPQGGRGTEAFF.